This TCR beta chain was identified in a study of CD8 T cells in ankylosing spondylitis (dated by TCRdb to about 2017). At the level of the whole study: T cell receptor beta repertoires were profiled in healthy donors and ankylosing spondylitis patients so that disease-linked TCR variants could be found. In total, the full study cohort was made up of over a hundred healthy donors and 25 to 30 ankylosing spondylitis patients. Peripheral blood was sampled, and synovial fluid was also collected from ankylosing spondylitis patients. Overall study results and their limits: Some of the motif variants had been reported before in the synovial fluid and blood of reactive arthritis patients, a finding that suggests common disease-initiation mechanisms. Blood from ankylosing spondylitis patients appeared to be characterized by a TCR beta motif composed of 7 to 9 highly homologous amino acid variants. In peripheral blood, the disease-linked clones were found at relatively low frequencies and had a CD8+ phenotype. According to the report, matched synovial fluid samples from ankylosing spondylitis patients were significantly enriched for the disease-linked clones.

The sequencer listed for this sample is Illumina HiSeq 2500. Quantitative 5'-RACE with molecular barcodes was used to prepare TCR beta libraries. The source study handled its data this way. A new computational method, built on a probabilistic model of VDJ rearrangement, was used to identify disease-linked TCR variants. Through fastp at Q25 and MiXCR, TCRdb rebuilt clones from the public reads, retaining in-frame beta chains. Each CDR3 protein gets just one entry, which takes the most common genes and DNA from the rows behind it. The authors' filters were not applied to this entry. Counted in this sample were about 160,000 distinct CDR3 sequences; 8.5% to 10% of them appeared once. Around 16% of the sample is held by the ten biggest clonotypes. At the junction V is shortened by 3 bases and J by 2 bases, with 8 bases in between. Including cysteine and phenylalanine, the CDR3 has 13 amino acids. The sequence is cut down to CDR3 DNA, 39 bases in frame from base 1. CDR1 and CDR2, looked up from the germline V gene, are MNHNS and SASEGT.

This clonotype was counted at least ten times. No antigen is known for it. No clone much larger than this one lies a single base away; base qualities are absent. The sample consisted of blood, either unsorted or a sorted T cell fraction (not recorded which). This receptor was taken from a female donor with ankylosing spondylitis or in good health (not recorded which). In this chain, TRBV6-1 is recombined with TRBJ2-7, with no reliable assignment of the D segment. The encoded CDR3 is CASSDWQTYEQYF. At the DNA level, the sequence is TGTGCCAGCAGTGACTGGCAGACCTACGAGCAGTACTTC.